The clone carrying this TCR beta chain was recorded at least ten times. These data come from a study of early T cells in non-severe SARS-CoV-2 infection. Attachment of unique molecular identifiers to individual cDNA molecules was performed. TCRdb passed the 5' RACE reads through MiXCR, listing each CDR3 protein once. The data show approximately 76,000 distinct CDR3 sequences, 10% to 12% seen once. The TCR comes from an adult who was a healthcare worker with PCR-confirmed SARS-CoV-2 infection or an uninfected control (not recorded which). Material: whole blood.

The CDR3 sequence is CASSLGQNEQFF. The CDR3 DNA follows: TGTGCCAGCAGCTTAGGGCAGAATGAGCAGTTCTTC. The rearrangement joins TRBV11-3 to TRBJ2-1, with D unresolved. CDR3 length: 12 residues. Looked up from germline, CDR1 is SGHNT and CDR2 is YENEEA. Deletions cut 1 base from V and 7 bases from J, with 5 bases between.